A selection of T cell receptor beta chains follows, all from one sample in a study of OX40 agonist ivuxolimab in advanced cancers. Some clones are missing from TCRdb's copy, which holds only in-frame ones; the method was immunoSEQ multiplex PCR. This sample has about 70,000 clones, with about 89% found just once. This specimen consisted of CD4+ or CD8+ T cells sorted from blood, obtained in a trial of the OX40 agonist ivuxolimab. The receptors stem from an adult with an advanced solid tumor such as melanoma, head and neck, liver or kidney cancer. The CDR3 runs from the conserved cysteine through the conserved F or W. A D gene is named only where the DNA matches it firmly. Rows give clone size only sometimes, using once, few, many, or a class for an expanded clone.

v_call	d_call	cdr3_length	clone_size	j_call	cdr3_aa	cdr3_nt
TRBV5-1	-	16	-	TRBJ1-4	CASSLTGRATNEKLFF	TGCGCCAGCAGCCTAACAGGGAGAGCAACTAATGAAAAACTGTTTTTT
TRBV6-4	TRBD2	15	-	TRBJ2-3	CASSEAGGSTDTQYF	TGTGCCAGCAGTGAAGCGGGAGGGAGCACAGATACGCAGTATTTT
TRBV15	-	12	-	TRBJ1-2	CATSRALGGYTF	TGTGCCACCAGCAGAGCTCTTGGCGGCTACACCTTC
TRBV6-1	-	15	-	TRBJ1-1	CASSAILEMNTEAFF	TGTGCCAGCAGTGCAATCCTCGAAATGAACACTGAAGCTTTCTTT
TRBV4-2	-	16	-	TRBJ2-1	CASSQVAGPGYNEQFF	TGTGCCAGCAGCCAAGTCGCGGGGCCAGGATACAATGAGCAGTTCTTC
TRBV5-6	-	15	-	TRBJ2-1	CASSPSISSYNEQFF	TGTGCCAGCAGCCCTTCAATTAGCTCCTACAATGAGCAGTTCTTC
TRBV27	TRBD1	14	-	TRBJ1-6	CASTGGSYNSPLHF	TGTGCCAGCACAGGGGGCTCCTATAATTCACCCCTCCACTTT
TRBV5-1	TRBD1	18	-	TRBJ2-2	CASSFVPGTETYTGELFF	TGCGCCAGCAGCTTTGTCCCCGGGACAGAAACCTACACCGGGGAGCTGTTTTTT
TRBV18	TRBD2	14	-	TRBJ2-7	CASSPKREAYEQYF	TGTGCCAGCTCACCAAAGCGGGAGGCCTACGAGCAGTACTTC
TRBV6-5	-	15	-	TRBJ1-2	CASSTSRAGIYGYTF	TGTGCCAGCAGTACCTCGAGGGCAGGCATCTATGGCTACACCTTC
TRBV5-6	TRBD2	16	-	TRBJ2-2	CASSLGLAGVTGELFF	TGTGCCAGCAGCTTAGGACTAGCGGGAGTTACCGGGGAGCTGTTTTTT
TRBV29-1	TRBD2	16	-	TRBJ2-3	CSVEGVGLAGEDTQYF	TGCAGCGTTGAAGGCGTAGGCCTAGCGGGAGAGGATACGCAGTATTTT
TRBV4-2	TRBD2	16	once	TRBJ2-5	CASSHVGTSTKETQYF	TGTGCCAGCAGCCACGTCGGGACTAGCACGAAAGAGACCCAGTACTTC
TRBV5-1	TRBD1	15	-	TRBJ1-2	CASSLEGQGNYGYTF	TGCGCCAGCAGCTTGGAGGGACAGGGGAACTATGGCTACACCTTC
TRBV13	-	16	-	TRBJ2-5	CASSSSTSRSQETQYF	TGTGCCAGCAGCTCTAGTACTAGCCGTAGCCAAGAGACCCAGTACTTC
TRBV2	-	14	-	TRBJ1-5	CASSVLAGHQPQHF	TGTGCCAGCAGTGTACTGGCAGGCCATCAGCCCCAGCATTTT
TRBV28	-	17	-	TRBJ2-1	CASSNRGGGSSYNEQFF	TGTGCCAGCAGCAACAGGGGGGGCGGTAGCTCCTACAATGAGCAGTTCTTC
TRBV5-1	TRBD1	16	-	TRBJ2-7	CASSLRTGPQDYEQYF	TGCGCCAGCAGCTTAAGGACAGGGCCTCAAGACTACGAGCAGTACTTC
TRBV7-8	-	13	-	TRBJ2-7	CASSFSLAYEQYF	TGTGCCAGCAGCTTTTCTCTAGCCTACGAGCAGTACTTC
TRBV30	-	13	-	TRBJ1-5	CAWSTSGNQPQHF	TGTGCCTGGAGTACCTCAGGGAATCAGCCCCAGCATTTT
TRBV10-2	-	13	-	TRBJ1-2	CASSEGGQDGYTF	TGCGCCAGCAGTGAGGGGGGGCAGGATGGCTACACCTTC
TRBV7-3	-	14	-	TRBJ2-5	CASSLMAGEETQYF	TGTGCCAGCAGCTTAATGGCAGGGGAAGAGACCCAGTACTTC
TRBV7-2	TRBD1	13	few	TRBJ1-2	CASSLATSTGGTF	TGTGCCAGCAGCTTAGCTACCAGCACAGGGGGCACCTTC
TRBV5-5	-	12	-	TRBJ2-1	CASSYSPNEQFF	TGTGCCAGCAGCTACAGTCCCAATGAGCAGTTCTTC
TRBV7-2	TRBD2	15	-	TRBJ2-7	CASSLGLAGVGEQYF	TGTGCCAGCAGCTTAGGACTAGCGGGAGTGGGGGAGCAGTACTTC